The entry below gives a single TCR beta chain sequence along with its context. The data stem from a study of cytomegalovirus exposure and HLA in healthy donors. Study as a whole: As an earlier analysis found, some 170 million T cells yielded about 120 million unique TCR beta sequences.

Primers: 60 Vbeta forward and 13 Jbeta reverse. Clones were sequenced by immunoSEQ multiplex PCR, and TCRdb holds only the in-frame ones, with some missing. The sample includes 190,000 or so clones, about four fifths seen only once; the top ten take around 1.7%. The TCR comes from a man over 45 in good health and CMV-seronegative. The sequenced sample consisted of PBMCs.

The CDR3 region has the DNA TGTGCCAGCAAAGGACAAAACTCCTACGAGCAGTACTTC. Translated: CASKGQNSYEQYF. The rearrangement uses TRBV28 and TRBJ2-7, with TRBD1 as a possible D gene (5 bases). The V gene's germline CDR1 is MDHEN and CDR2 SYDVKM. V dropped 7 bases and J dropped 0 bases, with 10 bases sitting between them. The CDR3 loop spans 13 amino acids.